This entry concerns a single T cell receptor beta chain. Its matching antigen is unknown. The data stem from a study of radiotherapy plus CTLA-4 blockade in lung cancer. Study-wide results and limits: TCR clones from tumors expanded in blood after radiotherapy plus ipilimumab.

The CDR3 totals 12 residues. The V gene's germline CDR1 is SNHLY and CDR2 FYNNEI. Profiled with immunoSEQ multiplex PCR; TCRdb holds only in-frame clones, not every one. The sample has tens of thousands of clones; around nine tenths are singletons. Sequencing used peripheral blood, obtained from a patient treated with radiotherapy plus ipilimumab. The TCR sequence derives from a human donor with non-small cell lung cancer whose response to radiotherapy plus ipilimumab could not be evaluated. The chain employs TRBV2 and TRBJ2-3, with 8 bases matching TRBD1. The CDR3 region has the DNA TGTGGCGGGACAGGTGATATGAATACGCAGTATTTT. It encodes CGGTGDMNTQYF.